These 12 T cell receptor beta chains were sequenced from one sample in a study of T cell repertoires in cytomegalovirus infection. TCRdb independently ran MiXCR on the reads; one entry per CDR3 protein. This table has under 350,000 distinct CDR3 sequences, roughly a tenth appearing once. The specimen sequenced was PBMCs. Source of these receptors: a human donor in good health (CMV status not recorded). Some clones in this sample may be carry-over from other donors' samples.

A word on this clonotype: One base away lies a much larger clone, so this may be a sequencing read error. The J gene is TRBJ1-1, the V gene TRBV2; unclear D gene. Germline-derived CDR1 and CDR2 are SNHLY and FYNNEI. The CDR3 is 17 residues long. The CDR3 region is CVSSEGRSERLNTEAFF. CDR3 nucleotides: TGTGTCAGCAGTGAAGGTCGGAGCGAAAGACTGAACACTGAAGCTTTCTTT.

The chain is built from TRBV20-1 and TRBJ2-3, with 9 bases aligning to TRBD2. V was pared by 0 bases and J by 9 bases, with 7 bases of the junction left unmatched. The CDR3 has 14 residues. Looked up from germline, CDR1 is DFQATT and CDR2 is SNEGSKA (reference sequence). The CDR3 DNA sequence: TGCAGTGCTAGAGACCTGGGTAGCGGGGGAACGCAGTATTTT. Protein product: CSARDLGSGGTQYF.

J is TRBJ2-6 and V is TRBV28, with TRBD1 matching over 8 bases. Looked up from germline, CDR1 is MDHEN and CDR2 is SYDVKM. The CDR3 sequence is 19 residues long. V shed 1 base and J 0 bases; nucleotides not matched to a gene: 8. The CDR3 loop is CASSLSAGGASSGANVLTF. Written as DNA, the CDR3 is TGTGCCAGCAGTTTATCGGCAGGGGGCGCATCCTCTGGGGCCAACGTCCTGACTTTC.

This clonotype was picked up many times. The chain is built from TRBV7-9 and TRBJ1-1; D remains ambiguous. Germline CDR1 SEHNR, CDR2 FQNEAQ (reference sequence). Trimming cost V 3 bases and J 4 bases, with 3 bases left between them. The CDR3 spans 11 residues. The CDR3 spells CASSLVTEAFF. The CDR3 DNA is TGTGCCAGCAGCTTGGTCACTGAAGCTTTCTTT.

This clonotype was seen ten or more times. The chain couples TRBV6-5 to TRBJ1-6; D remains ambiguous. Trimming shortened V by 6 bases and J by 9 bases, and 12 bases separated the two germline ends. This CDR3 has 13 amino acids. CDR1 MNHEY and CDR2 SVGAGI come from the germline V gene. CDR3 bases: TGTGCCAGCAGACCACCGGGGAGTTCACCCCTCCACTTT. Amino acid sequence: CASRPPGSSPLHF.

The gene calls are TRBV5-4 and TRBJ2-3; D possibly corresponds to TRBD1 (6 bases). V was shortened by 4 bases and J by 2 bases, with 11 bases between the two germline ends. This CDR3 has 14 residues. Germline-derived CDR1 and CDR2 are SGHNT and YYREEE (reference sequence). CDR3 region: CASSLQGPTDTQYF. CDR3 DNA sequence: TGTGCCAGCAGCCTACAGGGACCCACAGATACGCAGTATTTT. The full variable domain, its missing parts supplied by reference TRBV5-4 and TRBJ2-3, is ETGVTQSPTHLIKTRGQQVTLRCSSQSGHNTVSWYQQALGQGPQFIFQYYREEENGRGNFPPRFSGLQFPNYSSELNVNALELDDSALYLCASSLQGPTDTQYFGPGTRLTVL.

The chain carries TRBV28 and TRBJ1-4; possible D gene TRBD1, 5 bases. The CDR3 spans 15 residues. V lost 4 bases, J lost 4 bases, and 13 bases lay in between. The germline gives CDR1 MDHEN, CDR2 SYDVKM. This chain's CDR3 is CASSWDSSFNEKLFF. The CDR3 DNA follows: TGTGCCAGCAGTTGGGACTCGTCCTTTAATGAAAAACTGTTTTTT.

Many counts were recorded for this clonotype. J is TRBJ2-3 and V is TRBV6-6; possible D gene TRBD2, 5 bases. Trimming pared 0 bases from V and 4 bases from J, leaving 17 bases between. This CDR3 is built from 17 residues. CDR1 and CDR2 (germline): MNHNY, SVGAGI (reference sequence). The DNA of the CDR3 is TGTGCCAGCAGTTACTCCTCCCGGAGGATAGTGGCAGATACGCAGTATTTT. Its protein is CASSYSSRRIVADTQYF.

On this clonotype: A much larger clone lies a single base off, so this may be a read error. It is likely a read error, because the conserved phenylalanine at the end of the CDR3 is missing. This chain connects TRBV4-3 to TRBJ2-7, with a possible D match to TRBD2 (7 bases). Germline CDR1 and CDR2: LGHNA and YSLEER. Trimming removed 0 bases from V and 0 bases from J, with 9 bases in between. This CDR3 has 15 amino acids. This CDR3 reads CASSQDRGASYEQYA. The CDR3, as DNA: TGCGCCAGCAGCCAAGATCGGGGGGCCTCCTACGAGCAGTACGCC.

In its sample, this clonotype was seen many times. The gene calls are TRBV7-2 and TRBJ2-1; 9 bases match TRBD1. Germline-derived CDR1 and CDR2 are SGHTA and FQGNSA. The CDR3 runs to 17 residues. The J segment lost 4 bases and the V segment lost 1 base, leaving 8 bases of the junction unmatched. CDR3 in amino acids: CASSLGLGTGSYNEQFF. The CDR3 nucleotides are TGTGCCAGCAGCTTAGGACTAGGGACAGGGTCGTACAATGAGCAGTTCTTC.

V and J are TRBV25-1 and TRBJ1-2, with 7 bases that match TRBD1. The V gene's germline CDR1 is MGHDK and CDR2 SYGVNS. This CDR3 is built from 15 residues. After removal of 10 bases from V and 8 bases from J, the junction contained 19 bases not matched to a gene. The chain's CDR3 is CANRESGQAEVGYTF. The CDR3 coding sequence is TGTGCCAACCGTGAGAGCGGACAGGCGGAGGTCGGCTACACCTTC.

This clonotype occurred many times. The rearrangement uses TRBV6-2 or TRBV6-3 and TRBJ2-7, with D tentatively TRBD1 or TRBD2 (7 bases each). CDR1 and CDR2 (germline): MNHEY, SVGEGT. V lost 6 bases and J lost 5, with 20 bases in between. There are 15 residues in the CDR3. The CDR3 nucleotides are TGTGCCAGCAGCCTCCGGGGAGGGGGCTGGAACGAGCAGTACGTC. Residues: CASSLRGGGWNEQYV.